This T cell receptor (beta chain) was recovered during a study of T-cell reconstitution after alpha-beta-depleted transplantation in children. About this clonotype itself: No antigen is known for it.

General study findings and limits: Diversity and T-cell counts at one year after transplant derived mostly from new T cells.

Unique molecular identifiers were used to barcode this TCRbeta library. MiXCR, applied by TCRdb to the PCR reads, yields one record per CDR3 protein. This sample has hundreds of thousands of distinct CDR3 sequences, with 13% found just once. The receptor comes from a male patient younger than 18 who had a stem cell transplant for acute myeloid leukemia, so the T cells may come from the graft donor. The sample here was PBMCs, mostly from graft donor cells, taken 360 days after TCRalphabeta/CD19-depleted stem cell transplant.

The CDR3 sequence: CASSPGTGGAGELFF. DNA of the CDR3: TGTGCCAGCAGCCCCGGGACAGGGGGCGCCGGGGAGCTGTTTTTT. The genes are TRBV6-2 or TRBV6-3 and TRBJ2-2, with 12 bases aligning to TRBD1. The germline V gene encodes CDR1 MNHEY and CDR2 SVGEGT. The CDR3 is made up of 15 amino acids. Trimming took 6 bases from V and 6 from J; bases not matched to a gene: 5.